The subject of this entry is one T cell receptor (beta chain). The antigen remains unidentified. The junction shows a germline mismatch at one end, possibly a read error. This entry belongs to a study of cytomegalovirus exposure and HLA in healthy donors. Study-wide results and limits: TCR beta sequences numbering 15,000 to 20,000 were associated with HLA alleles at 0.05 false discovery rate in a later analysis.

Both 60 Vbeta primers and 13 Jbeta primers went into the PCR. Authors' data handling: About 11 million of roughly 81 million unique TCR beta chains were shared, per a later count. Generated by immunoSEQ multiplex PCR, the TCRdb table keeps only in-frame clones and is missing some. That table supplies the V and J calls and clone size; D and trimming were determined from the DNA. Among under 200,000 clones listed, 86% were seen once. Looked up from germline, CDR1 is SEHNR and CDR2 is FQNEAQ (reference sequence). This CDR3 region has 13 residues. Material: PBMCs. This sequence was found in a woman under 30 in good health and CMV-seronegative. The V gene is TRBV7-9, the J gene TRBJ1-6; no clear D. The CDR3 DNA sequence: TGTGCCAGCAGCTTAGCGCTGAACCACAACAAATACTTT. It codes for CASSLALNHNKYF. Drawing the rest from reference TRBV7-9 and TRBJ1-6, the complete variable domain is DTGVSQNPRHKITKRGQNVTFRCDPISEHNRLYWYRQTLGQGPEFLTYFQNEAQLEKSRLLSDRFSAERPKGSFSTLEIQRTEQGDSAMYLCASSLALNHNKYFGNGTRLTVT.